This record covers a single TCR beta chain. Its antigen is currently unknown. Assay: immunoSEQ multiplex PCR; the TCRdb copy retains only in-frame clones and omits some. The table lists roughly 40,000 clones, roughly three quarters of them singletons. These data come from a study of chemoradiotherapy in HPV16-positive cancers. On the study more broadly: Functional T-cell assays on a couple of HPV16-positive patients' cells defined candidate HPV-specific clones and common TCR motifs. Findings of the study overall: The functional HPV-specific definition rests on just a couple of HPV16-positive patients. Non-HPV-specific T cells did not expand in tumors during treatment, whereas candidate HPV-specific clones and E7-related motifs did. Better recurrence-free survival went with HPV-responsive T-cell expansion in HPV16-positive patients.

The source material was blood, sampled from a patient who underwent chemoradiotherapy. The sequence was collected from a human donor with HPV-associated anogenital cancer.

The CDR3, as DNA: TGTGCCAGCAGCACCTTACTCCAGACTAATGAAAAACTGTTTTTT. Residues: CASSTLLQTNEKLFF. The genes are TRBV7-9 and TRBJ1-4; no definite D call. Between the trimmed V and J ends, which lost 5 bases and 2 bases, there was a span of 12 bases. The CDR3 runs 15 residues. CDR1 SEHNR and CDR2 FQNEAQ come from the germline V gene (reference sequence).